This is a list of T cell receptor beta chains from one sample in a study of CD8 T cells in Susac syndrome. MiXCR was run by TCRdb on the immunoSEQ multiplex PCR reads, yielding one entry per CDR3 protein. Of 150,000 to 200,000 distinct CDR3 sequences listed, approximately 93% were seen once; the top ten hold 0.09% to 0.12%. Sample: CD4+ T cells from PBMCs. The receptors shown here come from a human donor in good health. Both conserved end residues are part of each CDR3. The D gene is left open where the match is weak. Size is stated for part of the rows, as once, few or many counts, or as a class when the clone is expanded.

V gene	D gene	J gene	clone size	CDR3 DNA	CDR3 protein
TRBV7-3	-	TRBJ2-6	-	TGTGCCAGCAGCTTAAATACGCAGGCTTTTTCTGGGGCCAACGTCCTGACTTTC	CASSLNTQAFSGANVLTF
TRBV6-2/TRBV6-3	-	TRBJ2-2	few	TGTGCCAGCAGTGGACGGGGGAACACCGGGGAGCTGTTTTTT	CASSGRGNTGELFF
TRBV19	-	TRBJ1-1	once	TGTGCCAGTAGTATATTGGGAGTGAACACTGAAGCTTTCTTT	CASSILGVNTEAFF
TRBV2	-	TRBJ1-4	-	TGTGCCAGCAGTGAAGTTGGCGAAAAACTGTTTTTT	CASSEVGEKLFF
TRBV20-1	TRBD1	TRBJ2-2	-	TGCAGTGCCCCCCTTGGACAGGGTTCGAGGACCGGGGAGCTGTTTTTT	CSAPLGQGSRTGELFF
TRBV20-1	-	TRBJ1-6	-	TGCAGTGCTAGGACGGGACTTTCTAATTCACCCCTCCACTTT	CSARTGLSNSPLHF
TRBV20-1	-	TRBJ1-1	-	TGCAGTGCCCGCCGGGCGGGGTTCCCTGAAGCTTTCTTT	CSARRAGFPEAFF
TRBV4-3	-	TRBJ2-3	once	TGCGCCAGCAGCCAAGAGGCTCGGGGTTCTCAATTGGATACGCAGTATTTT	CASSQEARGSQLDTQYF
TRBV5-1	TRBD1	TRBJ2-1	-	TGCGCCAGCAGCTCACAGGGGGGCTCCTACAATGAGCAGTTCTTC	CASSSQGGSYNEQFF
TRBV5-1	-	TRBJ1-3	once	TGCGCCAGCAGCGACACGGGAAACACCATATATTTT	CASSDTGNTIYF
TRBV5-6	-	TRBJ2-7	-	TGTGCCAGCAGCTTGGTCGACGGGGGGCAGTACTTC	CASSLVDGGQYF
TRBV30	-	TRBJ1-5	-	TGTGCCTGCGGAGCAAGCAATCAGCCCCAGCATTTT	CACGASNQPQHF
TRBV19	TRBD1	TRBJ1-1	-	TGTGCCAGTAGTCACCGGACAGGGGGGAACACTGAAGCTTTCTTT	CASSHRTGGNTEAFF
TRBV27	TRBD2	TRBJ2-3	once	TGTGCCAGCAGGTCTAGCGGGGGGTACGATACGCAGTATTTT	CASRSSGGYDTQYF
TRBV6-2/TRBV6-3	-	TRBJ2-1	-	TGTGCCAGCAGTTACTCGGTCGGTCGTATCAATGAGCAGTTCTTC	CASSYSVGRINEQFF
TRBV4-2	-	TRBJ1-1	-	TGTGCCAGCAGCCAGAGAAGGGCAGGGGACACTGAAGCTTTCTTT	CASSQRRAGDTEAFF
TRBV20-1	-	TRBJ1-2	-	TGCAGTGCTAGGGGCTCTCCGGGGGGCTACACCTTC	CSARGSPGGYTF
TRBV28	-	TRBJ1-2	-	TGTGCCAGCAGTGGCAGGCAGCCTAACTATGGCTACACCTTC	CASSGRQPNYGYTF
TRBV12-3/TRBV12-4	-	TRBJ2-5	-	TGTGCCAGCAGACCGACAGCGCAGGGGACCCAGTACTTC	CASRPTAQGTQYF
TRBV20-1	TRBD1	TRBJ1-6	-	TGCAGTGCTAGAGATACAGGGGGGACCTATAATTCACCCCTCCACTTT	CSARDTGGTYNSPLHF
TRBV7-9	-	TRBJ1-1	-	TGTGCCAGCAGCTTAACGTTAGAGGAAGCTTTCTTT	CASSLTLEEAFF
TRBV10-2	-	TRBJ1-2	-	TGCGCCAGTTCAGGCGCGGGTAACTATGGCTACACCTTC	CASSGAGNYGYTF
TRBV5-1	-	TRBJ1-2	-	TGCGCCAGCAGCTTGGCCTGGACGGTCCAAGAAGGCTATGGCTACACCTTC	CASSLAWTVQEGYGYTF
TRBV7-8	-	TRBJ2-5	-	TGTGCCAGCAGCTTAGAGCCGGGAGTGGAGACCCAGTACTTC	CASSLEPGVETQYF
TRBV7-2	-	TRBJ2-7	-	TGTGCCAGCAGCTCCCAACCCTCCTACGAGCAGTACTTC	CASSSQPSYEQYF
TRBV6-1	TRBD1	TRBJ1-5	few	TGTGCCAGCAGTACGTCAGGGGGCTGGCAGCCCCAGCATTTT	CASSTSGGWQPQHF
TRBV7-3	-	TRBJ2-5	-	TGTGCCAGCAGCTTAAATCAGGGCGGCCAAGAGACCCAGTACTTC	CASSLNQGGQETQYF
TRBV6-5	-	TRBJ2-1	-	TGTGCCAGCAGTTACTCGGCCAACAGGGCCCACAATGAGCAGTTCTTC	CASSYSANRAHNEQFF
TRBV14	TRBD2	TRBJ2-5	-	TGTGCCAGCAGCCTTAGCGGGGGGCCCTGGGAGACCCAGTACTTC	CASSLSGGPWETQYF
TRBV28	TRBD2	TRBJ2-7	-	TGTGCCAGCAGTGCCACTAGCGGGGCCCCTCCCTACGAGCAGTACTTC	CASSATSGAPPYEQYF
TRBV19	-	TRBJ2-1	-	TGTGCCAGTAGTAGACTCCTGACGGGGAGTGGGCAGTTCTTC	CASSRLLTGSGQFF
TRBV12-3/TRBV12-4	-	TRBJ1-1	-	TGTGCCAGCAGTGCACAGAACACTGAAGCTTTCTTT	CASSAQNTEAFF
TRBV15	-	TRBJ2-2	-	TGTGCCACCAGCAGAGATATAACCGCGAACACCGGGGAGCTGTTTTTT	CATSRDITANTGELFF
TRBV9	TRBD2	TRBJ2-4	-	TGTGCCAGCAGCGTAGCGGGGACTACCAAAAACATTCAGTACTTC	CASSVAGTTKNIQYF
TRBV2	TRBD1	TRBJ1-4	once	TGTGCCACCCAGGGGGATTATACTAATGAAAAACTGTTTTTT	CATQGDYTNEKLFF
TRBV7-2	-	TRBJ2-5	-	TGTGCCAGCAGCTCCACCGGGAAGAAAGAGACCCAGTACTTC	CASSSTGKKETQYF